A single sample is the source of the 19 T cell receptor beta chains below, sequenced in a study of long-term antiretroviral therapy in people with HIV. The run of the v3.0 immunoSEQ assay was at survey level. Method: immunoSEQ multiplex PCR; TCRdb's copy keeps in-frame clones and lacks some. The sample carries 15,000 to 20,000 clones, 70% to 90% recorded once. Here the sequenced sample was unsorted PBMCs, taken 0.3 years before starting antiretroviral therapy. The receptors come from a man aged 45-60 years with HIV.

The chain is built from TRBV10-3 and TRBJ1-4, with D perhaps TRBD1 (5 bases). The germline gives CDR1 ENHRY, CDR2 SYGVKD. Trimming cost V 0 bases and J 8 bases, with 19 bases left between them. The CDR3 extends over 17 amino acids. The CDR3 DNA sequence: TGTGCCATCAGTGAGTCCCACCCGGCAGGGAGAGGAGAAAAACTGTTTTTT. Protein product: CAISESHPAGRGEKLFF.

The chain joins TRBV5-1 to TRBJ1-6; a possible D gene is TRBD1 (5 bases). V lost 3 bases and J 13 bases, leaving 20 bases between the germline ends. CDR1 and CDR2 from the germline V gene are SGHRS and YFSETQ. The CDR3 totals 15 residues. The chain's CDR3 is CASSSYRDPLEPLHF. The CDR3 DNA reads as TGCGCCAGCAGCTCATACCGGGACCCTCTTGAGCCCCTCCACTTT.

This chain connects TRBV4-3 to TRBJ1-1; no clear D gene. The germline V and J ends were trimmed by 0 bases and 6 bases, with 8 bases remaining between them. The CDR3 covers 13 residues. Germline V gene sequence: CDR1 LGHNA, CDR2 YSLEER. CDR3 protein: CASSQDLRSEAFF. CDR3 in DNA: TGCGCCAGCAGCCAAGATCTGAGGTCTGAAGCTTTCTTT.

The chain recombines TRBV7-2 with TRBJ1-4; 7 nucleotides agree with TRBD1. Per the germline V gene, CDR1 is SGHTA and CDR2 is FQGNSA. J gave up 7 bases and V 3 bases, and 8 bases lay outside the gene matches. The CDR3 runs 15 residues. The CDR3 here is CASSLEQGRGEKLFF. In nucleotides, the CDR3 is TGTGCCAGCAGCTTGGAACAGGGGAGAGGTGAAAAACTGTTTTTT.

Concerning this clone: A junction boundary mismatches the germline segment, possibly from a read error. The rearrangement joins TRBV7-7 to TRBJ1-5; the D gene is possibly TRBD1 (5 bases). Germline loops: CDR1 SSHAT, CDR2 FNYEAQ (reference sequence). This CDR3 comprises 13 residues. CDR3 DNA: TGTGCTAGCAGCTTAGGGACGGGGCAGCCCCAGCATTTT. It codes for CASSLGTGQPQHF.

The V gene is TRBV9, the J gene TRBJ2-7; D is tentatively TRBD1 or TRBD2 (6 bases each). Trimming removed 2 bases from V and 4 bases from J, with 19 bases in between. The CDR3 loop spans 16 amino acids. Germline lookup yields CDR1 SGDLS and CDR2 YYNGEE. This CDR3 reads CASSVGGDTVLYEQYF. The CDR3 bases are TGTGCCAGCAGCGTCGGCGGGGACACCGTTTTGTACGAGCAGTACTTC.

This chain joins TRBV4-1 and TRBJ2-1; D is perhaps TRBD1 (5 bases). V was pared by 3 bases and J by 7 bases, with 13 bases between. The CDR3 totals 14 residues. Germline CDR1 is MGHRA and CDR2 is YSYEKL. For the CDR3, the DNA is TGCGCCAGCAGCCAGACGACAGCGCAAAATGAGCAGTTCTTC. Translation gives CASSQTTAQNEQFF.

The chain links TRBV12-5 to TRBJ2-5; 8 positions match TRBD2. The CDR3 loop spans 15 amino acids. The junction had 12 bases not matched to a gene; V was cut back by 7 bases and J by 5 bases. Germline V gene sequence: CDR1 LGHNT, CDR2 FRNRAP. CDR3 sequence (DNA): TGTGCTAGTGCCCATGGACTAGCCAACTTGGAGACCCAGTACTTC. Translated, it gives CASAHGLANLETQYF.

The genes are TRBV10-1 and TRBJ1-1; D might be TRBD1 (5 bases). Germline V gives CDR1 WNHNN, CDR2 SYGVQD (reference sequence). The CDR3 sequence is 14 residues long. Trimming cost V 2 bases and J 5 bases, with 12 bases left between them. DNA for the CDR3: TGCGCCAGCAGTGAGCAACCGGAGGGGACTGAAGCTTTCTTT. Protein product: CASSEQPEGTEAFF.

V and J are TRBV2 and TRBJ2-7; 9 bases match TRBD1. The CDR3 is made up of 14 amino acids. The junction had 6 bases not matched to a gene; V was cut back by 6 bases and J by 3 bases. Germline V lookup: CDR1 SNHLY, CDR2 FYNNEI. CDR3 coding DNA: TGTGCCAGCAGCCCGGGACAGGGTAACTACGAGCAGTACTTC. Translating it yields CASSPGQGNYEQYF.

CDR3 in amino acids: CASSFETGYNEQFF. CDR3 coding DNA: TGTGCCAGCAGTTTCGAAACTGGATACAATGAGCAGTTCTTC. The rearrangement joins TRBV27 to TRBJ2-1, with D hard to call. Germline V gives CDR1 MNHEY, CDR2 SMNVEV (reference sequence). CDR3 length: 14 residues. Deletions cut 3 bases from V and 4 bases from J, with 10 bases between.

Here the CDR3 reads CASSSEGQETQYF. CDR3 coding DNA: TGTGCCAGCAGCTCGGAGGGGCAAGAGACCCAGTACTTC. The genes are TRBV7-3 and TRBJ2-5; D might be TRBD2 (6 bases). CDR1 is SGHTA and CDR2 is FQGTGA in the germline V gene. The CDR3 totals 13 residues. V lost 4 bases to trimming and J lost 2 bases, with 8 bases between them.

The chain uses TRBV11-2 and TRBJ1-5; 7 nucleotides match TRBD1. The CDR3 covers 17 residues. Trimming cost V 5 bases and J 0 bases; bases outside gene matches: 10. Germline values: CDR1 SGHAT, CDR2 FQNNGV. CDR3 coding DNA: TGTGCCAGCAGCCGCCAGACAGGGCCCTATAGCAATCAGCCCCAGCATTTT. Residues: CASSRQTGPYSNQPQHF.

The chain recombines TRBV4-1 with TRBJ1-1; D not certain. V was trimmed by 0 bases and J by 0 bases, leaving 14 bases between them. Germline assignment: CDR1 MGHRA and CDR2 YSYEKL. CDR3 size: 17 residues. As DNA, the CDR3 is TGCGCCAGCAGCCAAGACCGATACTTGAACATGAACACTGAAGCTTTCTTT. Its translation: CASSQDRYLNMNTEAFF.

The chain has TRBV13 and TRBJ2-4; TRBD2 matches at 11 bases. This CDR3 spans 14 amino acids. Germline V gene data show CDR1 as PRHDT and CDR2 as FYEKMQ (reference sequence). J lost 7 bases, V lost 3 bases, and 2 bases had no gene match. The CDR3: CASSFSGGANIQYF. DNA for the CDR3: TGTGCCAGCAGCTTTAGCGGGGGGGCCAACATTCAGTACTTC. Full variable domain (missing parts from reference TRBV13 and TRBJ2-4): AAGVIQSPRHLIKEKRETATLKCYPIPRHDTVYWYQQGPGQDPQFLISFYEKMQSDKGSIPDRFSAQQFSDYHSELNMSSLELGDSALYFCASSFSGGANIQYFGAGTRLSVL.

V gene TRBV4-1 combines with J gene TRBJ2-2; 8 bases are a match to TRBD1. The CDR3 is 15 amino acids. The V gene end was trimmed by 2 bases and the J gene end by 4 bases; junction bases not matched to a gene: 3. The germline gives CDR1 MGHRA, CDR2 YSYEKL. As DNA, the CDR3 is TGCGCCAGCAGCCAACCGGACAGGGTCACCGGGGAGCTGTTTTTT. Protein: CASSQPDRVTGELFF.

The rearrangement joins TRBV19 to TRBJ1-2, with 10 bases that match TRBD1. This CDR3 contains 14 residues. Germline V CDR1 and CDR2: LNHDA, SQIVND (reference sequence). The V segment lost 8 bases and the J segment 3 bases; nucleotides outside the gene matches: 6. The CDR3 DNA is TGTGCCAGTTCCGGGACAGGGGAATACTATGGCTACACCTTC. It codes for CASSGTGEYYGYTF. Filled out from reference TRBV19 and TRBJ1-2, the complete variable domain reads DGGITQSPKYLFRKEGQNVTLSCEQNLNHDAMYWYRQDPGQGLRLIYYSQIVNDFQKGDIAEGYSVSREKKESFPLTVTSAQKNPTAFYLCASSGTGEYYGYTFGSGTRLTVV.

By proportion, this clone is medium-sized (0.01 to 0.1%). The chain employs TRBV28 and TRBJ1-4; D call uncertain. This CDR3 contains 16 residues. V lost 1 base and J 0 bases, leaving 9 bases between the germline ends. CDR1 MDHEN and CDR2 SYDVKM come from the germline V gene. DNA for the CDR3: TGTGCCAGCAGTTTATACCCCAGAGCAACTAATGAAAAACTGTTTTTT. The encoded protein is CASSLYPRATNEKLFF.

J is TRBJ2-7 and V is TRBV7-2; weak D call: TRBD2 (5 bases). Germline V gene lookup returns CDR1 SGHTA and CDR2 FQGNSA. CDR3 length equals 16 residues. Trimming shortened V by 1 base and J by 5 bases, and 18 bases separated the two germline ends. The CDR3, as DNA: TGTGCCAGCAGCTTAGAACCCCGGCCGGGGATAAACGAGCAGTACTTC. Translation: CASSLEPRPGINEQYF. Full variable domain (remainder filled in from reference TRBV7-2 and TRBJ2-7): GAGVSQSPSNKVTEKGKDVELRCDPISGHTALYWYRQSLGQGLEFLIYFQGNSAPDKSGLPSDRFSAERTGGSVSTLTIQRTQQEDSAVYLCASSLEPRPGINEQYFGPGTRLTVT.